A single sample is the source of the 26 T cell receptor beta chains below, sequenced in a study of early T cells in non-severe SARS-CoV-2 infection. MiXCR, applied by TCRdb to the 5' RACE reads, yields one record per CDR3 protein. The sample records roughly 93,000 distinct CDR3 sequences, 14% to 15% being singletons. Sequencing was carried out using whole blood. These receptors were obtained from an adult who was a healthcare worker with PCR-confirmed SARS-CoV-2 infection or an uninfected control (not recorded which).

This clonotype has a handful of counts. V usage is TRBV18 and J usage is TRBJ2-7, with D hard to call. V gave up 2 bases and J gave up 5 bases, with 10 bases separating them. Per the germline V gene, CDR1 is KGHSH and CDR2 is LQKENI. The CDR3 spans 13 residues. The CDR3 nucleotides are TGTGCCAGCTCACCAACGTGGGGTAACGAGCAGTACGTC. Protein sequence: CASSPTWGNEQYV.

This clonotype was recorded a few times. The chain carries TRBV29-1 and TRBJ2-1; no clear D. V was pared by 6 bases and J by 0 bases, with 3 bases between. This CDR3 is 11 amino acids long. The germline CDR1 and CDR2 sequences are SQVTM and ANQGSEA. As DNA, the CDR3 is TGCAGCGTGAGCTCCTACAATGAGCAGTTCTTC. This sequence encodes CSVSSYNEQFF.

This chain connects TRBV2 to TRBJ1-1, with TRBD1 identical over 11 bases. The CDR3 sequence is 17 residues long. Looked up from germline, CDR1 is SNHLY and CDR2 is FYNNEI. After removal of 4 bases from V and 4 bases from J, the junction contained 11 bases not matched to a gene. The CDR3 spells CASSGGQGATYRTEAFF. The CDR3 region has the DNA TGTGCCAGCAGTGGCGGACAGGGGGCAACGTATCGCACTGAAGCTTTCTTT.

Ten or more counts support this clonotype. The chain carries TRBV6-6 and TRBJ2-5; D possibly corresponds to TRBD2 (7 bases). The germline V gene has CDR1 MNHNY and CDR2 SVGAGI (reference sequence). V lost 4 bases to trimming and J lost 1 base, with 13 bases between them. This CDR3 region has 15 residues. CDR3 in DNA: TGTGCCAGCAGTTCCATTCGGGGGGCCCAAGAGACCCAGTACTTC. Translation: CASSSIRGAQETQYF.

The genes are TRBV19 and TRBJ1-5; D is possibly TRBD1 (5 bases). The CDR3 consists of 15 residues. Per the germline V gene, CDR1 is LNHDA and CDR2 is SQIVND (reference sequence). The V end was cut by 5 bases, the J end by 4 bases, with 15 bases between. The CDR3 loop is CASSVTGEENQPQHF. The CDR3, as DNA: TGTGCCAGTAGTGTAACAGGAGAAGAAAATCAGCCCCAGCATTTT.

This clonotype was observed a handful of times. The V call is TRBV7-9, the J call TRBJ2-1; 7 bases agree with TRBD1. J gave up 5 bases and V 1 base, and 5 bases lay outside the gene matches. This CDR3 comprises 15 residues. Germline loops: CDR1 SEHNR, CDR2 FQNEAQ (reference sequence). CDR3 sequence (DNA): TGTGCCAGCAGCTTAGTTCTGGGACAGAACAATGAGCAGTTCTTC. It encodes CASSLVLGQNNEQFF.

This clonotype was detected ten times or more. This chain joins TRBV6-5 and TRBJ1-2; 7 nucleotides align to TRBD1. Germline assignment: CDR1 MNHEY and CDR2 SVGAGI. The CDR3 extends over 13 amino acids. The V gene end was trimmed by 0 bases and the J gene end by 8 bases; junction bases not matched to a gene: 3. CDR3 loop: CASSYSRQGGYTF. The CDR3 DNA reads TGTGCCAGCAGTTACTCGAGACAGGGCGGCTACACCTTC.

Many counts were recorded for this clonotype. The chain recombines TRBV5-1 with TRBJ2-5; TRBD2 matches 10 bases. V shed 2 bases, J shed 0 bases, and the junction held 4 bases outside the gene matches. CDR1 and CDR2 from the germline V gene are SGHRS and YFSETQ. This CDR3 contains 16 residues. As DNA, the CDR3 is TGCGCCAGCAGCTTTAGCGGGGGGAGGTACCAAGAGACCCAGTACTTC. Its translation: CASSFSGGRYQETQYF.

This clonotype was detected only a few times. This rearrangement joins TRBV13 to TRBJ1-1; no clear D gene. Germline CDR1 reads PRHDT; CDR2 reads FYEKMQ (reference sequence). V dropped 0 bases and J dropped 4 bases, with 15 bases sitting between them. The CDR3 is 16 amino acids. CDR3 residues: CASSLGQAPAITEAFF. The CDR3, as DNA: TGTGCCAGCAGCTTAGGCCAGGCACCCGCTATCACTGAAGCTTTCTTT.

This clonotype was detected a few times. The rearrangement joins TRBV29-1 to TRBJ1-1; no definite D call. The CDR3 loop spans 12 amino acids. V lost 3 bases and J lost 1, with 6 bases in between. Germline V CDR1 and CDR2: SQVTM, ANQGSEA. The CDR3, as DNA: TGCAGCGTTGATTCACGGAACACTGAAGCTTTCTTT. It is translated as CSVDSRNTEAFF.

This clonotype was counted a few times. The genes are TRBV3-1 and TRBJ1-3; D not resolved. V was shortened by 3 bases and J by 10 bases, with 13 bases between the two germline ends. CDR1 and CDR2 (germline): LGHDT, YNNKEL (reference sequence). The CDR3 has 13 amino acids. The CDR3 here is CASSQTIRDTIYF. For the CDR3, the DNA is TGTGCCAGCAGCCAGACTATTAGGGATACCATATATTTT.

This clonotype turned up a few times. J is TRBJ2-7 and V is TRBV24-1; D gene unclear. V lost 5 bases and J lost 3, with 7 bases in between. Germline V lookup: CDR1 KGHDR, CDR2 SFDVKD. This CDR3 is 12 amino acids long. The CDR3 DNA is TGTGCCACCAGTGTAACAGTCTACGAGCAGTACGTC. This gives the protein CATSVTVYEQYV.

The CDR3 sequence is CASSRDRSTYNEQFF. The CDR3, as DNA: TGTGCCAGCAGCAGGGACAGGTCGACCTACAATGAGCAGTTCTTC. V usage is TRBV6-1 and J usage is TRBJ2-1, with 8 bases aligning to TRBD1. V was pared by 6 bases and J by 2 bases, with 6 bases of the junction left unmatched. Germline V gene lookup returns CDR1 MNHNS and CDR2 SASEGT. CDR3 length equals 15 residues.

This clonotype was seen only a few times. The V gene is TRBV20-1, the J gene TRBJ2-4; no reliable D call. The CDR3 contains 11 residues. Germline V gene sequence: CDR1 DFQATT, CDR2 SNEGSKA (reference sequence). The germline V and J ends were trimmed by 6 bases and 7 bases, with 10 bases remaining between them. CDR3 in DNA: TGCAGTGCACTGGACCCGAACATTCAGTACTTC. It is translated as CSALDPNIQYF.

This chain joins TRBV11-2 and TRBJ1-4; 8 bases agree with TRBD1. Germline CDR1 and CDR2: SGHAT and FQNNGV. V lost 4 bases and J lost 12; bases outside the gene matches: 13. This CDR3 contains 15 residues. The CDR3 sequence: CASSSTQGVTTELFF. The CDR3 nucleotides are TGTGCCAGCAGCTCGACACAGGGGGTGACTACTGAACTGTTTTTT.

At least ten counts were recorded for this clonotype. The chain is built from TRBV5-5 and TRBJ2-3; no clear D. Trimming took 0 bases from V and 0 from J, leaving 14 bases between them. Germline V CDR1 and CDR2: SGHKS, YYEKEE (reference sequence). This CDR3 is built from 17 residues. The CDR3 nucleotides are TGTGCCAGCAGCTTGGCGTTGATGGGAATTAGCACAGATACGCAGTATTTT. Amino acids: CASSLALMGISTDTQYF. The whole variable domain, filled in from reference TRBV5-5 and TRBJ2-3, reads DAGVTQSPTHLIKTRGQQVTLRCSPISGHKSVSWYQQVLGQGPQFIFQYYEKEERGRGNFPDRFSARQFPNYSSELNVNALLLGDSALYLCASSLALMGISTDTQYFGPGTRLTVL.

In this sample, this clonotype turned up many times. This rearrangement joins TRBV2 to TRBJ2-3; D call uncertain. V was trimmed by 2 bases and J by 0 bases, leaving 15 bases between them. The CDR3 spans 17 residues. Germline V lookup: CDR1 SNHLY, CDR2 FYNNEI. This chain's CDR3 is CASSEKGLERSTDTQYF. The CDR3 DNA reads as TGTGCCAGCAGTGAAAAGGGCCTCGAACGGAGCACAGATACGCAGTATTTT.

This clonotype appeared a few times. The CDR3 is CASSPQRAGDAAPLHF. CDR3 nucleotide sequence: TGTGCCAGCAGCCCACAGCGGGCAGGGGATGCGGCACCCCTCCACTTT. V and J are TRBV7-6 and TRBJ1-6, with TRBD1 as a possible D gene (6 bases). The CDR3 length is 16 residues. Germline V gene lookup returns CDR1 SGHVS and CDR2 FNYEAQ. Trimming cost V 5 bases and J 11 bases, with 22 bases left between them.

The chain recombines TRBV15 with TRBJ1-1, with TRBD1 as a possible D gene (5 bases). In germline, CDR1 is LNHNV, CDR2 YYDKDF (reference sequence). V shed 6 bases and J shed 6 bases, with 17 bases lying between them. CDR3 length: 14 amino acids. The DNA for the CDR3 is TGTGCCACCAGAGCGGGACGACGGGGAGCTGAAGCTTTCTTT. Amino acids: CATRAGRRGAEAFF.

The gene calls are TRBV28 and TRBJ2-5; no clear D gene. Per germline, CDR1 MDHEN and CDR2 SYDVKM. The CDR3 spans 12 residues. Trimming pared 2 bases from V and 7 bases from J, leaving 8 bases between. CDR3 nucleotides: TGTGCCAGCAGTTTAAAGTTCGGGACCCAGTACTTC. Translated: CASSLKFGTQYF.

The chain couples TRBV19 to TRBJ2-2; D is possibly TRBD1 (6 bases). Deletions cut 1 base from V and 7 bases from J, with 10 bases between. Germline V gives CDR1 LNHDA, CDR2 SQIVND (reference sequence). This CDR3 is built from 14 residues. The CDR3 loop reads CASSIVQGGGELFF. The CDR3 DNA sequence: TGTGCCAGTAGTATAGTACAGGGCGGCGGGGAGCTGTTTTTT.

This clonotype was found many times. The J gene is TRBJ2-3, the V gene TRBV3-1; D is ambiguous. Germline CDR1 is LGHDT and CDR2 is YNNKEL (reference sequence). V lost 1 base and J 1 base, leaving 3 bases between the germline ends. The CDR3 runs to 13 residues. Here the CDR3 reads CASSQAGTDTQYF. The CDR3 nucleotides are TGTGCCAGCAGCCAAGCGGGCACAGATACGCAGTATTTT.

This clonotype showed up just a few times. The V call is TRBV29-1, the J call TRBJ2-5; 10 bases line up with TRBD1. This CDR3 spans 14 amino acids. Trimming at V came to 5 bases and at J to 2 bases, leaving 5 bases not matched to a gene. CDR1 SQVTM and CDR2 ANQGSEA come from the germline V gene. The CDR3 region is CSVRQGAGQETQYF. The CDR3 coding sequence is TGCAGCGTTCGACAGGGGGCTGGGCAAGAGACCCAGTACTTC. The full variable domain, with the rest looked up from reference TRBV29-1 and TRBJ2-5, is SAVISQKPSRDICQRGTSLTIQCQVDSQVTMMFWYRQQPGQSLTLIATANQGSEATYESGFVIDKFPISRPNLTFSTLTVSNMSPEDSSIYLCSVRQGAGQETQYFGPGTRLLVL.

The table lists this clonotype with many counts. The rearrangement links TRBV7-3 to TRBJ2-5; D might be TRBD1 (6 bases). The CDR3 covers 15 residues. Germline values: CDR1 SGHTA, CDR2 FQGTGA. Trimming left V 5 bases short and J 2 bases short, with 15 bases between. Here the CDR3 reads CASSPAPGTQETQYF. In DNA form, the CDR3 reads TGTGCCAGCAGCCCCGCCCCCGGGACACAAGAGACCCAGTACTTC. The full variable domain, completed using reference TRBV7-3 and TRBJ2-5, is GAGVSQTPSNKVTEKGKYVELRCDPISGHTALYWYRQSLGQGPEFLIYFQGTGAADDSGLPNDRFFAVRPEGSVSTLKIQRTERGDSAVYLCASSPAPGTQETQYFGPGTRLLVL.

The V call is TRBV12-3 or TRBV12-4, the J call TRBJ1-2; no clear D. The CDR3 sequence is 14 residues long. Trimming removed 2 bases at V and 4 bases at J, with 11 bases between. The CDR3 nucleotides read TGTGCCAGCAGTTTATCGTCCGGAAGCTATGGCTACACCTTC. Protein product: CASSLSSGSYGYTF.

This clonotype was seen only a few times. V is TRBV21-1 and J is TRBJ1-6; the table's D gene call, TRBD1, was not cross checked with the DNA. TRBV21-1 is termed a pseudogene. This CDR3 is built from 17 residues. In DNA, the CDR3 is TGTGCCAGCAGCAAAGGACAGGGAAAGGTGCTGAATTCACCCCTCCACTTT. Amino acid sequence: CASSKGQGKVLNSPLHF.